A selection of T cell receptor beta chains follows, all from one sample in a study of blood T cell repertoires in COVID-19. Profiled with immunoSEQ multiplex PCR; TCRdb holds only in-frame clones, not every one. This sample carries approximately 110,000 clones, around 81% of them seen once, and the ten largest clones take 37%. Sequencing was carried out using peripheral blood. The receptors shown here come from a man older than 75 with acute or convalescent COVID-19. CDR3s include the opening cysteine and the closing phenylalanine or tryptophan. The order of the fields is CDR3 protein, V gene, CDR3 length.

cdr3_aa: CASSLAMTSGRGAVETQYF
v_call: TRBV5-1
cdr3_length: 19

cdr3_aa: CASSVVRETQYF
v_call: TRBV18
cdr3_length: 12

cdr3_aa: CASSRRSRTGVNEKLFF
v_call: TRBV4-2
cdr3_length: 17

cdr3_aa: CSGQGGAKGSTDTQYF
v_call: TRBV29-1
cdr3_length: 16

cdr3_aa: CASSRQGKNYGYTF
v_call: TRBV6-5
cdr3_length: 14

cdr3_aa: CASSIDRGSNQPQHF
v_call: TRBV19
cdr3_length: 15

cdr3_aa: CASSLVTGPGQYF
v_call: TRBV7-2
cdr3_length: 13

cdr3_aa: CASSLEGAGPNTGELFF
v_call: TRBV5-1
cdr3_length: 17

cdr3_aa: CASSPVLLSLNTGELFF
v_call: TRBV28
cdr3_length: 17

cdr3_aa: CASSQDWGQVINEKLFF
v_call: TRBV4-1
cdr3_length: 17

cdr3_aa: CASSPRTVIERAFF
v_call: TRBV18
cdr3_length: 14

cdr3_aa: CASRLRDFSNEQFF
v_call: TRBV14
cdr3_length: 14

cdr3_aa: CATQGRPSAYTF
v_call: TRBV28
cdr3_length: 12

cdr3_aa: CASSLRAGGRSYEQYF
v_call: TRBV27
cdr3_length: 16

cdr3_aa: CASWTGVGEKLFF
v_call: TRBV28
cdr3_length: 13

cdr3_aa: CASSPSGDSSLIYGYTF
v_call: TRBV7-9
cdr3_length: 17

cdr3_aa: CASSQDGDSNQPQHF
v_call: TRBV4-3
cdr3_length: 15

cdr3_aa: CASSPMGRDYGYTF
v_call: TRBV28
cdr3_length: 14

cdr3_aa: CASSPQGLYSNQPQHF
v_call: TRBV28
cdr3_length: 16

cdr3_aa: CASSLSSGSETQYF
v_call: TRBV7-3
cdr3_length: 14

cdr3_aa: CASKRLADSYNEQFF
v_call: TRBV19
cdr3_length: 15

cdr3_aa: CASIRAGGPINEQFF
v_call: TRBV28
cdr3_length: 15

cdr3_aa: CASSHDRVRSPLHF
v_call: TRBV6-5
cdr3_length: 14

cdr3_aa: CASSIDLRQRDTQYF
v_call: TRBV19
cdr3_length: 15

cdr3_aa: CASSVTGSGNTGELFF
v_call: TRBV9
cdr3_length: 16

cdr3_aa: CASRGQVIYGYTF
v_call: TRBV19
cdr3_length: 13

cdr3_aa: CASSFSTGVGQPQHF
v_call: TRBV11-2
cdr3_length: 15

cdr3_aa: CASSVAPRAWSGNEQFF
v_call: TRBV9
cdr3_length: 17

cdr3_aa: CATSRDIGTSGNTIYF
v_call: TRBV15
cdr3_length: 16

cdr3_aa: CASSAGQGRTEAFF
v_call: TRBV5-1
cdr3_length: 14

cdr3_aa: CASSSTARNTEAFF
v_call: TRBV13
cdr3_length: 14

cdr3_aa: CAWSEGGVIQYF
v_call: TRBV30
cdr3_length: 12

cdr3_aa: CASSPGPGIANYGYTF
v_call: TRBV2
cdr3_length: 16

cdr3_aa: CASTSPQGAHGYTF
v_call: TRBV6-5
cdr3_length: 14

cdr3_aa: CASSFAEESEAFF
v_call: TRBV28
cdr3_length: 13

cdr3_aa: CASSLTISFYEQYF
v_call: TRBV7-8
cdr3_length: 14

cdr3_aa: CASSSQGAGQETQYF
v_call: TRBV18
cdr3_length: 15